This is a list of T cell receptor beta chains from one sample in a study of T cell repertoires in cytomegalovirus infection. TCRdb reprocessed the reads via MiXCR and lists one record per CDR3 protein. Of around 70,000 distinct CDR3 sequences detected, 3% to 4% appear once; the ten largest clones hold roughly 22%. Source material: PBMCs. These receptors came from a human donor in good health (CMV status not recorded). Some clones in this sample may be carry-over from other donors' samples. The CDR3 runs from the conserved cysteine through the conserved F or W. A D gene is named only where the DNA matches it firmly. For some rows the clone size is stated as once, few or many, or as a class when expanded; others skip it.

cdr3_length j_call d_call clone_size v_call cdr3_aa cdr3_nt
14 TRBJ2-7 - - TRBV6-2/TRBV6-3 CASSYGGLTYEQYF TGTGCCAGCAGTTACGGGGGGTTGACCTACGAGCAGTACTTC
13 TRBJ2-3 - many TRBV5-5 CASSLLSTDTQYF TGTGCCAGCAGCTTGTTGTCGACGGATACGCAGTATTTT
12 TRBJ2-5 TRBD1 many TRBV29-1 CSVEEGGTGKYF TGCAGCGTTGAAGAAGGAGGGACAGGAAAGTACTTC
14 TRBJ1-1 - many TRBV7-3 CASSFRGTGTEAFF TGTGCCAGCAGCTTCAGGGGTACTGGGACTGAAGCTTTCTTT
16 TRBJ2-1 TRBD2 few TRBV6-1 CASSYRTSGREKAKFF TGTGCCAGCAGTTACCGTACTAGCGGGAGGGAAAAGGCGAAGTTCTTC
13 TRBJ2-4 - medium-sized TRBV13 CASSPQRENIQYF TGTGCCAGCAGCCCCCAGAGGGAAAACATTCAGTACTTC
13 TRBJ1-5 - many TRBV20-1 CSARVGQFSPQHF TGCAGTGCTAGAGTGGGCCAGTTCTCGCCCCAGCATTTT
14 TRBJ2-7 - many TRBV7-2 CASSTGTGIYEQYF TGTGCCAGCAGCACCGGAACGGGAATCTACGAGCAGTACTTC
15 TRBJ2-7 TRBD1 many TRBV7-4 CASSLLGTGRSEQYF TGTGCCAGCAGCTTACTAGGGACAGGGAGATCGGAGCAGTACTTC
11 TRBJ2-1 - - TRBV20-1 CSASLRAWEFF TGCAGTGCTAGCCTCCGGGCTTGGGAGTTCTTC